Listed here is a single T cell receptor beta chain. The antigen is undetermined. The sample originates from a study of OX40 agonist ivuxolimab in advanced cancers. Whole-study context: Dose-escalation cases comprised hepatocellular carcinoma, melanoma, renal cell or head and neck cancer. Having had anti-PD-1, anti-PD-L1 or anti-CTLA-4 therapy before was allowed, and roughly 39% had some.

General study findings and limits: CD4+ and CD8+ blood T cells expanded clonally by week 6 at 0.1 to 3.0 mg/kg. CD8+ T cells (on average) carried more expanded clones than CD4+ T cells.

There are 16 residues in the CDR3. V was trimmed by 2 bases and J by 4 bases, leaving 17 bases between them. Germline assignment: CDR1 SGHDN and CDR2 FVKESK. The table came from immunoSEQ multiplex PCR; TCRdb's copy has only in-frame clones and leaves some out. The table has more than 60,000 clones, roughly 81% seen once. The specimen was CD4+ or CD8+ T cells sorted from blood, collected in a trial of the OX40 agonist ivuxolimab. This sequence joins TRBV14 and TRBJ1-2; D is possibly TRBD1 (5 bases). The sequence was obtained from an adult with an advanced solid tumor such as melanoma, head and neck, liver or kidney cancer. The CDR3 DNA is TGTGCCAGCAGCCAACAGACAGTAAGAGACCCCTATGGCTACACCTTC. It encodes CASSQQTVRDPYGYTF.